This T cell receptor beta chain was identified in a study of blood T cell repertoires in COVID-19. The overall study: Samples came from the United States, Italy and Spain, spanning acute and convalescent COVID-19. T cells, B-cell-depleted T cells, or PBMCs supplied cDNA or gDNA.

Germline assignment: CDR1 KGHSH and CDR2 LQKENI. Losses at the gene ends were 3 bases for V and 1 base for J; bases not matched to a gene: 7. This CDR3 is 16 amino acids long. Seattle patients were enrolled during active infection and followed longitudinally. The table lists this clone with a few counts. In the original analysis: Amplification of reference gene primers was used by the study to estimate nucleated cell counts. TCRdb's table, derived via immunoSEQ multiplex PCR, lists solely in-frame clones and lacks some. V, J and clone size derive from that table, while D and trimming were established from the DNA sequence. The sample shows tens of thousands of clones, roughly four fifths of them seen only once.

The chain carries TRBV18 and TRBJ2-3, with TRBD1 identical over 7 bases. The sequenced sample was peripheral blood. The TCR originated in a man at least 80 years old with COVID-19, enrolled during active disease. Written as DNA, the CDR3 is TGTGCCAGCTCACCGGGGAAGGGGGCTGGCACAGATACGCAGTATTTT. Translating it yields CASSPGKGAGTDTQYF.